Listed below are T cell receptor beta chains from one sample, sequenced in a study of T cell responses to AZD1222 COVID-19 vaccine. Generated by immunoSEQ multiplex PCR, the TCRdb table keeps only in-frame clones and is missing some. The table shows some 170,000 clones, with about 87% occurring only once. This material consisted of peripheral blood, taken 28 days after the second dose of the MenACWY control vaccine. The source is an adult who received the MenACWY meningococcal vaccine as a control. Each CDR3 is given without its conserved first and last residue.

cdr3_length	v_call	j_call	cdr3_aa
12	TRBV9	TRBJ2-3	ASSLGQTLDTQY
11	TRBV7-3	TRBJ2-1	ASSTTGTSRQF
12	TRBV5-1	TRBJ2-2	ASREGTYTGELF
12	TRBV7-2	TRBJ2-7	ASSLAGSGYEQY
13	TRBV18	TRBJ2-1	ASSPGQVSYNEQF
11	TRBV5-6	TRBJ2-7	ASSDTRSYEQY
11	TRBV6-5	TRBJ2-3	ASWSRNTDTQY
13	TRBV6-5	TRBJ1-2	ASSYRQGDLLGYT
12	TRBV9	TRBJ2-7	ASSVGTDFYEQY
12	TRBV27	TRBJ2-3	ASSHRFGADTQY
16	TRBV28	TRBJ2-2	ASSSLGLAGSGTGELF
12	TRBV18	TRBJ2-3	ASSPILETDTQY
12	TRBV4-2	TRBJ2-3	ASSQAVGTDTQY
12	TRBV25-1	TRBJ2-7	ASSLERSSYEQY
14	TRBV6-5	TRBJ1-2	ASSYFRPDRETGYT
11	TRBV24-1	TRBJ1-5	ATSVGGNQPQH
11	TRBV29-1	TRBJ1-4	SVDGGANEKLF
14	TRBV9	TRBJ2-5	ASSYKRQGVMETQY
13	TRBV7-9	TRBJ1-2	ASSTGTTANYGYT
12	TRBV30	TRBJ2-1	AWSHQPSGGEQF
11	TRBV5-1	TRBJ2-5	ASSSGGAETQY
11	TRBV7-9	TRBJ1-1	ASSLEGGTEAF
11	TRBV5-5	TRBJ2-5	ASSGTGGETQY
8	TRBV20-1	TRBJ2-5	SAYQETQY
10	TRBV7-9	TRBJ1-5	ASSLSRQPQH
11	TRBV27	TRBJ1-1	ASSFYSGTEAF
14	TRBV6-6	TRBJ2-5	ASRYPRDDREWAQY
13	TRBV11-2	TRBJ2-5	ASSLDLLRLAEAD